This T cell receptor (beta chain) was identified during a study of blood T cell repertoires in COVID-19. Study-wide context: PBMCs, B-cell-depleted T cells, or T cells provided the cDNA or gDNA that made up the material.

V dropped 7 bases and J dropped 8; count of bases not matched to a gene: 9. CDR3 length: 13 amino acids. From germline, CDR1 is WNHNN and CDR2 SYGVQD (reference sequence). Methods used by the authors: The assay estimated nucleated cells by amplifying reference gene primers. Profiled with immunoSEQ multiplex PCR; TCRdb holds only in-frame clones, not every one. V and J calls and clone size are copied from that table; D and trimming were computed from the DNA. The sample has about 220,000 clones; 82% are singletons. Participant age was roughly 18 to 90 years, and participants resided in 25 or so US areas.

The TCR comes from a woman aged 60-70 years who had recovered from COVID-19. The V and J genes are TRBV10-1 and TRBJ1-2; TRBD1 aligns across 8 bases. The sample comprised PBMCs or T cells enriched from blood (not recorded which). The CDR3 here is CASTGRGRGGYTF. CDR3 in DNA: TGCGCCAGCACAGGCAGGGGGCGGGGGGGCTACACCTTC.